This T cell receptor delta chain was identified during a study of γδ T cells in repeated Plasmodium falciparum infection. Overall study context: Malaria-naive adults were infected with P. falciparum NF54 four times over around 600 days. Malian gammadelta TCRs were studied during no-transmission periods and across acute malaria episodes.

This clone has only a few counts. Its cognate antigen is unknown. The amino acid sequence in TCRdb belongs to a much larger clone and departs from this DNA's translation at residue 5, likely a sequencing read error; the sequence shown is translated from the DNA. Study-level findings and limits: Malian children's Vdelta2-negative repertoires appeared more expanded and less diverse than Australians'.

TCRdb re-called clones from the multiplex PCR reads using CATT. The sample comprises around 52,000 delta-chain clones, over 1.5% of which are singletons, and roughly 15% rests with the top ten. Trimming shortened V by 4 bases and J by 10 bases, and 46 bases separated the two germline ends. This CDR3 spans 23 amino acids. Per germline, CDR1 TSWWSYY and CDR2 QGS. Flow sorting of PBMC yielded separate Vgamma9/Vdelta2+ and Vdelta2-negative gammadelta T cell populations for bulk repertoire analysis. What was sequenced was gamma-delta T cells from blood. The chain recombines TRDV1 with TRDJ1; perhaps TRDD3 as D (6 bases). The J gene, not given by TCRdb, was assigned here from a germline match of the nucleotide sequence. The TCR comes from a pool of human donors (malaria-infected and uninfected, not separated). In nucleotides, the CDR3 is TGTGCTCTTGGGGGCTCGACCTTCAACGGCATACGAAACGGCTGGGGCACGACCGGGGGACTCATCTTT. Protein sequence: CALGGSTFNGIRNGWGTTGGLIF.